A selection of T cell receptor beta chains follows, all from one sample in a study of blood T cell repertoires in COVID-19. Clones were sequenced by immunoSEQ multiplex PCR, and TCRdb holds only the in-frame ones, with some missing. This sample carries approximately 400,000 clones, approximately 87% of them seen once, and the ten largest clones take 1.3%. Sequenced material: PBMCs or T cells enriched from blood (not recorded which). The receptors shown here come from a man aged 25-45 years who had recovered from COVID-19. The CDR3 runs from the conserved cysteine through the conserved F or W. D genes are given only for firm matches. Clone size is not always given. Where it is, it says once, few, many or a class for expanded clones.

J: TRBJ2-7
D: TRBD1
V: TRBV10-2
size: few
CDR3: CASRDRANGEQYF
DNA: TGCGCCAGCAGGGACAGGGCTAATGGAGAGCAGTACTTC

J: TRBJ2-5
D: TRBD1
V: TRBV11-2
size: -
CDR3: CASSLTTGGAGETQYF
DNA: TGTGCCAGCAGCTTAACGACAGGGGGCGCGGGAGAGACCCAGTACTTC

J: TRBJ2-3
D: -
V: TRBV5-1
size: -
CDR3: CASSPQLADTQYF
DNA: TGCGCCAGCAGCCCCCAACTAGCAGATACGCAGTATTTT

J: TRBJ2-2
D: TRBD2
V: TRBV6-5
size: -
CDR3: CASRRAGAGELFF
DNA: TGTGCCAGCCGTAGAGCGGGGGCCGGGGAGCTGTTTTTT

J: TRBJ1-6
D: -
V: TRBV6-2/TRBV6-3
size: -
CDR3: CASSYWQGPPAPLHF
DNA: TGTGCCAGCAGTTACTGGCAGGGTCCACCAGCGCCCCTCCACTTT

J: TRBJ1-5
D: -
V: TRBV4-1
size: -
CDR3: CASSRWKDSNQPQHF
DNA: TGCGCCAGCAGCCGTTGGAAGGACAGTAATCAGCCCCAGCATTTT

J: TRBJ1-2
D: -
V: TRBV27
size: many
CDR3: CASGRSSNYGYTF
DNA: TGTGCCAGCGGCAGAAGTTCGAACTATGGCTACACCTTC

J: TRBJ1-2
D: TRBD1
V: TRBV6-4
size: -
CDR3: CASSEGADYGYTF
DNA: TGTGCCAGCTCTGAGGGGGCGGACTATGGCTACACCTTC

J: TRBJ1-5
D: -
V: TRBV2
size: -
CDR3: CASSEQGPPQHF
DNA: TGTGCCAGCAGTGAACAGGGGCCGCCCCAGCATTTT

J: TRBJ1-1
D: TRBD1
V: TRBV27
size: -
CDR3: CASSLLGQGRRHTEAFF
DNA: TGTGCCAGCAGCCTCTTAGGACAGGGACGTAGACACACTGAAGCTTTCTTT

J: TRBJ2-5
D: TRBD2
V: TRBV9
size: -
CDR3: CASSASPHWTSGHKQETQYF
DNA: TGTGCCAGCAGCGCTAGTCCTCATTGGACTAGCGGGCATAAACAAGAGACCCAGTACTTC

J: TRBJ1-1
D: -
V: TRBV25-1
size: -
CDR3: CASSDRRGFTALNTEAFF
DNA: TGTGCCAGCAGCGATCGTAGGGGATTCACGGCCTTAAACACTGAAGCTTTCTTT

J: TRBJ2-7
D: TRBD2
V: TRBV19
size: -
CDR3: CASSIRGDGRLGIYEQYF
DNA: TGTGCCAGTAGTATCCGGGGGGACGGACGGCTTGGGATCTACGAGCAGTACTTC

J: TRBJ2-3
D: -
V: TRBV6-2/TRBV6-3
size: -
CDR3: CASSTPRGTSDTQYF
DNA: TGTGCCAGCAGTACCCCCCGGGGTACCTCAGATACGCAGTATTTT

J: TRBJ2-2
D: TRBD2
V: TRBV5-1
size: -
CDR3: CASSPSGGETGELFF
DNA: TGCGCCAGCAGCCCTAGCGGGGGGGAGACCGGGGAGCTGTTTTTT

J: TRBJ2-5
D: -
V: TRBV7-9
size: -
CDR3: CASNSWLTQETQYF
DNA: TGTGCCAGCAACTCTTGGTTGACTCAAGAGACCCAGTACTTC

J: TRBJ2-3
D: -
V: TRBV19
size: -
CDR3: CASSISDTQYF
DNA: TGTGCCAGTAGTATCTCAGATACGCAGTATTTT

J: TRBJ2-7
D: -
V: TRBV5-1
size: few
CDR3: CASSLALGDTNEQYF
DNA: TGCGCCAGCAGCTTGGCCCTAGGGGACACTAACGAGCAGTACTTC

J: TRBJ1-6
D: TRBD1
V: TRBV18
size: -
CDR3: CASSPPGAGGSSPLHF
DNA: TGTGCCAGCTCACCACCCGGCGCAGGGGGCTCTTCACCCCTCCACTTT

J: TRBJ2-1
D: TRBD1
V: TRBV5-1
size: -
CDR3: CASSSIWTGGFDEQFF
DNA: TGCGCCAGCAGCTCCATCTGGACAGGGGGCTTCGATGAGCAGTTCTTC

J: TRBJ1-2
D: -
V: TRBV4-3
size: once
CDR3: CASSQDPLSRDGYTF
DNA: TGCGCCAGCAGCCAAGATCCGCTCTCCCGGGATGGCTACACCTTC

J: TRBJ2-1
D: -
V: TRBV9
size: -
CDR3: CASSVGEWGSVQFF
DNA: TGTGCCAGCAGCGTAGGTGAGTGGGGTAGCGTGCAGTTCTTC

J: TRBJ2-1
D: TRBD2
V: TRBV9
size: -
CDR3: CASSVGAGAYNEQFF
DNA: TGTGCCAGCAGCGTAGGCGCGGGGGCCTACAATGAGCAGTTCTTC

J: TRBJ1-1
D: -
V: TRBV10-3
size: -
CDR3: CAISPGSGAEAFF
DNA: TGTGCCATCAGTCCGGGGTCAGGTGCTGAAGCTTTCTTT

J: TRBJ2-1
D: -
V: TRBV7-2
size: -
CDR3: CASTRWTSYEQFF
DNA: TGTGCCAGCACGCGCTGGACATCTTATGAGCAGTTCTTC

J: TRBJ1-1
D: TRBD1
V: TRBV2
size: -
CDR3: CARPNTGVNTEAFF
DNA: TGTGCCAGACCTAATACAGGGGTGAACACTGAAGCTTTCTTT

J: TRBJ2-3
D: TRBD2
V: TRBV5-6
size: -
CDR3: CASSLRVAGATDTQYF
DNA: TGTGCCAGCAGCTTGAGGGTAGCGGGGGCCACAGATACGCAGTATTTT

J: TRBJ1-1
D: -
V: TRBV7-6
size: -
CDR3: CASSLDDSQPTQVTEAFF
DNA: TGTGCCAGCAGCTTAGACGACAGTCAACCTACCCAGGTCACTGAAGCTTTCTTT

J: TRBJ2-2
D: TRBD1
V: TRBV7-2
size: -
CDR3: CASSFNRGLGELFF
DNA: TGTGCCAGCAGCTTCAACAGGGGGCTTGGGGAGCTGTTTTTT

J: TRBJ2-5
D: TRBD1
V: TRBV19
size: -
CDR3: CASSRGQGYQETQYF
DNA: TGTGCCAGTAGCCGGGGACAGGGGTACCAAGAGACCCAGTACTTC

J: TRBJ1-2
D: -
V: TRBV12-5
size: -
CDR3: CASGPTNLWRYTF
DNA: TGTGCTAGTGGACCAACAAACCTATGGAGGTACACCTTC

J: TRBJ2-7
D: TRBD2
V: TRBV10-3
size: -
CDR3: CATASGTSGGDEQYF
DNA: TGTGCCACCGCCAGTGGGACTAGCGGGGGTGACGAGCAGTACTTC

J: TRBJ2-7
D: TRBD1
V: TRBV5-5
size: -
CDR3: CASSGGQFYEQYF
DNA: TGTGCCAGCAGCGGGGGACAGTTCTACGAGCAGTACTTC

J: TRBJ1-2
D: -
V: TRBV30
size: -
CDR3: CAWSKGPGGYGYTF
DNA: TGTGCCTGGTCAAAGGGGCCGGGCGGTTATGGCTACACCTTC

J: TRBJ1-1
D: -
V: TRBV5-5
size: -
CDR3: CASSSPAGNTEAFF
DNA: TGTGCCAGCAGCTCACCTGCGGGGAACACTGAAGCTTTCTTT

J: TRBJ1-1
D: -
V: TRBV5-1
size: -
CDR3: CASSLGPTRTEAFF
DNA: TGCGCCAGCAGCCTCGGTCCCACCAGGACTGAAGCTTTCTTT

J: TRBJ1-5
D: -
V: TRBV19
size: -
CDR3: CASSILAEYQPQHF
DNA: TGTGCCAGTAGTATCCTCGCAGAATATCAGCCCCAGCATTTT

J: TRBJ1-5
D: TRBD1
V: TRBV7-8
size: -
CDR3: CASSDRVGSNQPQHF
DNA: TGTGCCAGCTCGGACAGGGTCGGCAGCAATCAGCCCCAGCATTTT

J: TRBJ1-1
D: -
V: TRBV2
size: -
CDR3: CASVDIMNTEAFF
DNA: TGTGCCAGTGTGGACATCATGAACACTGAAGCTTTCTTT

J: TRBJ2-2
D: -
V: TRBV7-3
size: -
CDR3: CASSFHRANTGELFF
DNA: TGTGCCAGCAGCTTTCACAGGGCGAACACCGGGGAGCTGTTTTTT

J: TRBJ2-3
D: TRBD2
V: TRBV5-1
size: -
CDR3: CASSPGTSGGRTDTQYF
DNA: TGCGCCAGCAGCCCGGGGACTAGCGGGGGACGCACAGATACGCAGTATTTT

J: TRBJ2-7
D: -
V: TRBV5-1
size: -
CDR3: CASRMGQAAGEQYF
DNA: TGCGCCAGCAGGATGGGACAGGCAGCGGGAGAGCAGTACTTC